This T cell receptor (beta chain) emerged from a study of PD-L1 blockade in urothelial cancer. CDR1 SGHRS and CDR2 YFSETQ come from the germline V gene. CDR3 length: 17 residues. V lost 4 bases to trimming and J lost 7 bases; unmatched junction nucleotides: 17. The data were produced by immunoSEQ multiplex PCR, yet TCRdb's version contains in-frame clones alone and is incomplete. The table lists roughly 45,000 clones, about 85% of them singletons, with under 9% in the top ten. This clonotype originated in a man between 60 and 75 years old with urothelial cancer. The material sequenced was PBMCs, taken around atezolizumab (anti-PD-L1) treatment. The genes are TRBV5-1 and TRBJ2-1; 7 nucleotides line up with TRBD2. CDR3 DNA sequence: TGCGCCAGCAGCCCTAAGCAAGCGGGGATTGACTTAAATGAGCAGTTCTTC. It translates to CASSPKQAGIDLNEQFF.